This T cell receptor (beta chain) stems from a study of tumour-infiltrating T cells in Burkitt lymphoma. At the level of the study: Overall and progression-free survival were predicted by productive clonality.

Sequenced by immunoSEQ multiplex PCR; TCRdb stores in-frame clones only, minus some. The sample has fewer than 5,500 clones; approximately 79% are singletons. With respect to this clone: Different DNA sequences within this sample yield the same CDR3.

The CDR3 covers 12 residues. V lost 7 bases and J lost 10, with 14 bases in between. Germline CDR1 SGHVS, CDR2 FNYEAQ. The rearrangement joins TRBV7-6 to TRBJ2-1; D not certain. Material for sequencing was tumor tissue. The receptor comes from a human donor with diffuse large B-cell lymphoma. Some clones in this sample may be carry-over from other donors' samples. CDR3 coding DNA: TGTGCCAGCACCTCTCCTCTTTTAGAGCAGTTCTTC. Translated, it gives CASTSPLLEQFF.